Listed below are T cell receptor beta chains from one sample, sequenced in a study of blood T cell repertoires in COVID-19. This table comes from immunoSEQ multiplex PCR, and its TCRdb copy is limited to in-frame clones, with some not included. Of 180,000 or so clones in the sample, approximately 90% are singletons; the top ten hold 2.9%. Sequencing was carried out using peripheral blood. These receptors were taken from a woman aged 25 to 39 with active or convalescent COVID-19. Both conserved end residues are part of each CDR3. D genes are given only for firm matches. Not all rows give a size; the values are once, few, many and, for expanded clones, a class.

D	size	J	length	V	CDR3	DNA
TRBD1	.	TRBJ1-2	13	TRBV7-9	CASSLTGGDGYTF	TGTGCCAGCAGCTTAACAGGGGGCGATGGCTACACCTTC
TRBD1	.	TRBJ1-5	14	TRBV7-9	CASSHGQGDQPQHF	TGTGCCAGCAGCCATGGACAGGGGGATCAGCCCCAGCATTTT
TRBD1	.	TRBJ1-1	15	TRBV6-5	CASSRVTGMNTEAFF	TGTGCCAGCAGTAGAGTGACAGGGATGAACACTGAAGCTTTCTTT
.	once	TRBJ2-1	12	TRBV2	CASRGGYNEQFF	TGTGCCAGCCGAGGGGGTTACAATGAGCAGTTCTTC
TRBD2	once	TRBJ2-5	15	TRBV5-1	CASSLEAGGWETQYF	TGCGCCAGCAGCTTGGAGGCGGGGGGCTGGGAGACCCAGTACTTC
.	.	TRBJ1-1	15	TRBV6-5	CASRNPQGRNTEAFF	TGTGCCAGCCGTAACCCTCAGGGGAGGAACACTGAAGCTTTCTTT
TRBD1	.	TRBJ1-1	17	TRBV28	CASSGTRSGQRNTEAFF	TGTGCCAGCAGTGGGACTAGATCGGGACAGAGGAACACTGAAGCTTTCTTT
TRBD1	.	TRBJ1-2	14	TRBV3-1/TRBV3-2	CASSLRQGVYGYTF	TGTGCCAGCAGCCTTCGACAGGGGGTCTATGGCTACACCTTC
.	.	TRBJ1-5	15	TRBV15	CATSRDTGNNQPQHF	TGTGCCACCAGCAGAGATACAGGAAACAATCAGCCCCAGCATTTT
.	.	TRBJ1-4	14	TRBV19	CAIASTSANEKLFF	TGTGCCATAGCCTCCACTTCAGCTAATGAAAAACTGTTTTTT
.	.	TRBJ2-1	16	TRBV4-1	CASTKAGRGRINEQFF	TGCGCCAGCACCAAGGCGGGGAGAGGACGGATCAATGAGCAGTTCTTC
.	.	TRBJ1-2	14	TRBV6-5	CASTLTGSNYGYTF	TGTGCCAGCACTCTAACAGGGAGCAACTATGGCTACACCTTC
TRBD1	.	TRBJ2-7	14	TRBV23-1	CARHPDRANYEQYF	TGCGCCAGACACCCTGACAGGGCTAACTACGAGCAGTACTTC
.	.	TRBJ1-1	14	TRBV21-1	CASSTRRVNTEAFF	TGTGCCAGCAGCACCCGGAGGGTCAACACTGAAGCTTTCTTT
.	few	TRBJ1-1	15	TRBV27	CASSPDSGLAAEAFF	TGTGCCAGCAGTCCGGACTCGGGACTCGCGGCTGAAGCTTTCTTT
TRBD1	.	TRBJ1-4	13	TRBV19	CASSIQGDEKLFF	TGTGCCAGTAGTATACAGGGGGACGAAAAACTGTTTTTT
TRBD1	few	TRBJ1-2	16	TRBV6-6	CASRQTSGGTNYGYTF	TGTGCCAGCAGGCAAACCTCAGGGGGCACAAACTATGGCTACACCTTC
.	.	TRBJ2-1	15	TRBV2	CASSEWDNSYNEQFF	TGTGCCAGCAGTGAGTGGGACAACTCCTACAATGAGCAGTTCTTC
TRBD1	few	TRBJ1-4	18	TRBV18	CASSSAGQELSTNEKLFF	TGTGCCAGCTCATCAGCCGGACAGGAATTATCAACTAATGAAAAACTGTTTTTT
TRBD2	.	TRBJ2-2	16	TRBV24-1	CATSAWREGNTGELFF	TGTGCCACCAGTGCATGGCGGGAGGGAAACACCGGGGAGCTGTTTTTT
TRBD2	few	TRBJ2-3	16	TRBV19	CASSTSQRGGQDTQYF	TGTGCCAGTAGTACATCCCAGCGGGGGGGCCAAGATACGCAGTATTTT
.	.	TRBJ1-1	16	TRBV5-1	CASSLATTESNTEAFF	TGCGCCAGCAGCCTAGCGACGACAGAAAGTAACACTGAAGCTTTCTTT